Sequencing of this TCR beta chain was carried out in a study of Ad26.COV2.S vaccination and SARS-CoV-2 variants. Overall study: Ad26.COV2.S, an intramuscular injection, was given once or twice 56 days apart.

The CDR3 contains 14 residues. Germline lookup yields CDR1 GTSNPN and CDR2 SVGIG (reference sequence). Trimming cost V 2 bases and J 5 bases, with 15 bases left between them. Note on this clone: As yet, its antigen is unknown.

Study results and caveats: Non-spike TCR breadth was similar in vaccine and placebo recipients. Reports say spike-specific CD8+ and CD4+ T cell responses covered substantial breadth after vaccination.

As for treatment: around 19 received Ad26.COV2.S at low or high dose, single or two shots; roughly five received placebo; per-sample allocation not given. Samples were taken on day 63 after the first vaccine or placebo injection. Using immunoSEQ multiplex PCR, the repertoire was profiled, and TCRdb retains in-frame clones only, with some absent. This repertoire shows hundreds of thousands of clones, about 93% found once; its top ten account for about 12%. The TCR originated in a person between 18 and 65 years old who received the Ad26.COV2.S COVID-19 vaccine or a placebo. V usage is TRBV30 and J usage is TRBJ1-2; no reliable D call. The input for sequencing was peripheral blood, taken in a trial of Ad26.COV2.S vaccine versus placebo. CDR3 amino acids: CAWSTWLDGYGYTF. The DNA for the CDR3 is TGTGCCTGGAGTACTTGGCTCGACGGGTATGGCTACACCTTC.